This T cell receptor beta chain was observed in a study of Graves' ophthalmopathy and Graves' hyperthyroidism. Beta-chain TCR CDR3 regions were amplified from RNA transcripts. RT-PCR was first run with HTBI primers, then multiplex PCR in a second round. MiXCR was run by TCRdb on the multiplex PCR reads, yielding one entry per CDR3 protein. The sample records around 1,200,000 distinct CDR3 sequences, about 36% being singletons. In this sample, this clonotype turned up many times. The CDR3 runs 14 residues. Germline CDR1 reads SQVTM; CDR2 reads ANQGSEA. The germline V and J ends were trimmed by 3 bases and 4 bases, with 10 bases remaining between them.

The sequencing input was peripheral blood or thyroid tissue (not recorded which). The receptor's source is an adult man with Graves' hyperthyroidism. The rearrangement links TRBV29-1 to TRBJ2-6; perhaps TRBD2 as D (5 bases). The CDR3 region is CSVDGVQGANVLTF. As DNA, the CDR3 is TGCAGCGTTGACGGGGTCCAGGGGGCCAACGTCCTGACTTTC.